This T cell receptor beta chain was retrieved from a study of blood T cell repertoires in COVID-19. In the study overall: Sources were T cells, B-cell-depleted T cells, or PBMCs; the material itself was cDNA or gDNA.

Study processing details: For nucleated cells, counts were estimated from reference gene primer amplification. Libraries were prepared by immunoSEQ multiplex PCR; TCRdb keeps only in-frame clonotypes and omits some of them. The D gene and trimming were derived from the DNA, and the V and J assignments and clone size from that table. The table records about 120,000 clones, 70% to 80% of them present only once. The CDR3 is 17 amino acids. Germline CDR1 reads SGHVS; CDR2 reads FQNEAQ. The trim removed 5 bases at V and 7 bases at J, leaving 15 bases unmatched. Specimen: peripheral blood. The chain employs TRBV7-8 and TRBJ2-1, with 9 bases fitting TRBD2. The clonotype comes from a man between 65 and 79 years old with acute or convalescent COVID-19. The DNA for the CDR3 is TGTGCCAGCAGCCTTCGGACTGGACTAGCGAAAACGAATGAGCAGTTCTTC. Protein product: CASSLRTGLAKTNEQFF.